These 30 T cell receptor beta chains were all obtained from the same sample, sequenced in a study of T cell changes during pregnancy in multiple sclerosis. Only in-frame clones appear in the TCRdb table, and some are missing; sequencing was by immunoSEQ multiplex PCR. The sample lists 25,000 to 35,000 clones, 90% occurring once. The sequenced sample was CD4+ T cells from peripheral blood mononuclear cells, obtained in the third trimester of pregnancy. These TCRs come from a female donor in good health, enrolled as a control in a pregnancy study.

In this sample, this clone turned up a few times. CDR3 nucleotide sequence: TGTGCCTGGAGTGACTGGGGCGGGAGGGTAAAACTGTTTTTT. This gives the protein CAWSDWGGRVKLFF. The genes are TRBV30 and TRBJ1-4, with D possibly being TRBD1 (5 bases). Germline CDR1 reads GTSNPN; CDR2 reads SVGIG (reference sequence). Deletions cut 1 base from V and 10 bases from J, with 16 bases between. There are 14 residues in the CDR3.

The chain has TRBV19 and TRBJ1-2; perhaps TRBD1 as D (5 bases). The CDR3 covers 14 residues. V was shortened by 5 bases and J by 5 bases, with 15 bases between the two germline ends. CDR1 is LNHDA, CDR2 SQIVND, per germline (reference sequence). For the CDR3, the DNA is TGTGCCAGTAGTCTACAGCAGGGCCGATATGGCTACACCTTC. This sequence encodes CASSLQQGRYGYTF.

V is TRBV10-3 and J is TRBJ2-5, with 14 bases fitting TRBD2. The CDR3 extends over 16 amino acids. The germline V gene encodes CDR1 ENHRY and CDR2 SYGVKD. V lost 3 bases to trimming and J lost 4 bases; unmatched junction nucleotides: 4. CDR3 DNA: TGTGCCATCAGTGACGGGACTAGCGGGAGTGGAGAGACCCAGTACTTC. Its translation: CAISDGTSGSGETQYF.

The rearrangement joins TRBV6-5 to TRBJ1-1; tentative D call: TRBD1 (6 bases). Deletions cut 2 bases from V and 5 bases from J, with 15 bases between. CDR1 and CDR2 from the germline V gene are MNHEY and SVGAGI. The CDR3 totals 15 residues. The CDR3 sequence: CASSYGGRGNTEAFF. The DNA for the CDR3 is TGTGCCAGCAGTTACGGGGGGAGGGGGAATACTGAAGCTTTCTTT.

This clone was counted a single time. The chain links TRBV2 to TRBJ1-6; 8 bases agree with TRBD1. The CDR3 spans 13 residues. Germline V CDR1 and CDR2: SNHLY, FYNNEI. The J segment lost 10 bases and the V segment lost 7 bases, leaving 6 bases of the junction unmatched. The CDR3 nucleotides read TGTGCCAGCACCCAACAGGGGGGATCACCCCTCCACTTT. It codes for CASTQQGGSPLHF. Full variable domain (rest looked up from reference TRBV2 and TRBJ1-6): EPEVTQTPSHQVTQMGQEVILRCVPISNHLYFYWYRQILGQKVEFLVSFYNNEISEKSEIFDDQFSVERPDGSNFTLKIRSTKLEDSAMYFCASTQQGGSPLHFGNGTRLTVT.

The V call is TRBV29-1, the J call TRBJ2-1, with 7 bases fitting TRBD2. In germline, CDR1 is SQVTM, CDR2 ANQGSEA. The V segment lost 4 bases and the J segment 3 bases; nucleotides outside the gene matches: 6. This CDR3 is built from 14 residues. The CDR3 sequence: CSVVPGGGYNEQFF. The CDR3 region has the DNA TGCAGCGTTGTCCCGGGCGGGGGCTACAATGAGCAGTTCTTC.

This sequence joins TRBV28 and TRBJ2-4; D may be TRBD2 (5 bases). CDR1 MDHEN and CDR2 SYDVKM come from the germline V gene. Trimming stripped 10 bases from V and 3 bases from J, with 16 bases between. The CDR3 length is 14 residues. The CDR3, as DNA: TGTGCCACCAACCCGCGGACTTACAAAAACATTCAGTACTTC. It is translated as CATNPRTYKNIQYF.

V usage is TRBV6-5 and J usage is TRBJ2-7, with 7 nucleotides matching TRBD2. This CDR3 spans 14 amino acids. Germline V gene data show CDR1 as MNHEY and CDR2 as SVGAGI. J gave up 0 bases and V 5 bases, and 4 bases lay outside the gene matches. This chain's CDR3 is CASSRLADSYEQYF. The DNA of the CDR3 is TGTGCCAGCAGTAGGCTAGCGGACTCCTACGAGCAGTACTTC.

V and J are TRBV30 and TRBJ2-7, with 13 bases that match TRBD2. Germline-derived CDR1 and CDR2 are GTSNPN and SVGIG (reference sequence). The CDR3 contains 14 residues. The V gene end was trimmed by 3 bases and the J gene end by 2 bases; junction bases not matched to a gene: 1. CDR3 sequence (DNA): TGTGCCTGGAGACTAGCGGGGGGGGCCTACGAGCAGTACTTC. Translated: CAWRLAGGAYEQYF. Looking up the rest from reference TRBV30 and TRBJ2-7 gives the full variable domain: SQTIHQWPATLVQPVGSPLSLECTVEGTSNPNLYWYRQAAGRGLQLLFYSVGIGQISSEVPQNLSASRPQDRQFILSSKKLLLSDSGFYLCAWRLAGGAYEQYFGPGTRLTVT.

The chain is built from TRBV7-2 and TRBJ1-4; D uncertain. The germline V and J ends were trimmed by 2 bases and 8 bases, with 15 bases remaining between them. The CDR3 has 15 amino acids. Germline lookup yields CDR1 SGHTA and CDR2 FQGNSA. For the CDR3, the DNA is TGTGCCAGCAGCTTAAAGGGCGGGCGGAACGAAAAACTGTTTTTT. Encoded protein: CASSLKGGRNEKLFF.

This chain links TRBV30 with TRBJ1-1; TRBD1 agrees at 7 bases. J lost 4 bases, V lost 4 bases, and 12 bases had no gene match. Germline lookup yields CDR1 GTSNPN and CDR2 SVGIG (reference sequence). The length of the CDR3 is 15 residues. The CDR3 sequence: CAWKNDRAGATEAFF. CDR3 nucleotides: TGTGCCTGGAAGAATGACAGGGCAGGGGCCACTGAAGCTTTCTTT.

The rearrangement links TRBV4-3 to TRBJ1-4; 10 nucleotides agree with TRBD1. The trim removed 4 bases at V and 7 bases at J, leaving 6 bases unmatched. CDR3 length: 15 residues. Germline V gene sequence: CDR1 LGHNA, CDR2 YSLEER. The CDR3 reads CASSRDRGRGEKLFF. As DNA, the CDR3 is TGCGCCAGCAGCCGTGACAGGGGGCGCGGTGAAAAACTGTTTTTT.

The V call is TRBV5-6, the J call TRBJ1-2, with D tentatively TRBD1 (5 bases). This CDR3 is 12 amino acids long. Germline lookup yields CDR1 SGHDT and CDR2 YYEEEE. The V end lost 0 bases, the J end lost 13 bases, and 13 bases lay between the germline ends. In DNA, the CDR3 is TGTGCCAGCAGCTTGGGGCCAGGGATGGCCACCTTC. It yields the protein CASSLGPGMATF.

V and J are TRBV27 and TRBJ2-7; TRBD1 matches at 8 bases. The CDR3 consists of 15 residues. Unmatched junction bases numbered 11, after V lost 5 bases and J lost 5 bases. Germline lookup yields CDR1 MNHEY and CDR2 SMNVEV (reference sequence). The CDR3 protein is CASSPRTGKQDEQYF. CDR3 bases: TGTGCCAGCAGTCCGCGGACAGGGAAGCAAGACGAGCAGTACTTC.

Only one count was recorded for this clone. The V and J genes are TRBV6-1 and TRBJ2-3; D remains ambiguous. There are 15 residues in the CDR3. Germline CDR1 is MNHNS and CDR2 is SASEGT. Trimming cost V 5 bases and J 1 base, with 13 bases left between them. CDR3 DNA: TGTGCCAGCAGTCTCCCCGGGTCCGGCACAGATACGCAGTATTTT. Translated: CASSLPGSGTDTQYF.

This clone was counted once. CDR3 in DNA: TGCGCCAGCAGCCCGCTAGCGGCCCTCATAAATACGCAGTATTTT. Amino acid sequence: CASSPLAALINTQYF. V usage is TRBV4-1 and J usage is TRBJ2-3; the match to TRBD2 covers 7 bases. Per germline, CDR1 MGHRA and CDR2 YSYEKL. Trimming at V came to 4 bases and at J to 7 bases, leaving 11 bases not matched to a gene. The CDR3 length is 15 residues.

There are a few counts of this clone. The CDR3 reads CASSSRDRGSPLHF. The DNA of the CDR3 is TGTGCCAGCAGCTCCCGGGACAGGGGGTCACCCCTCCACTTT. The chain carries TRBV7-2 and TRBJ1-6, with 11 bases lining up with TRBD1. The V and J ends lost 4 bases and 10 bases, in that order; junction bases with no gene match: 3. Germline CDR1 SGHTA, CDR2 FQGNSA. This CDR3 is 14 amino acids long.

This clone occurred a few times. This CDR3 reads CATSRDTAGTEAFF. The CDR3 DNA sequence: TGTGCCACCAGCAGAGACACAGCTGGCACTGAAGCTTTCTTT. The J gene is TRBJ1-1, the V gene TRBV15; no reliable D call. V dropped 0 bases and J dropped 4 bases, with 9 bases sitting between them. The CDR3 covers 14 residues. The V gene's germline CDR1 is LNHNV and CDR2 YYDKDF (reference sequence).

The chain carries TRBV6-5 and TRBJ1-6, with D perhaps TRBD1 (5 bases). This CDR3 comprises 14 residues. V was cut by 2 bases and J by 12 bases, with 14 bases left in between. Looked up from germline, CDR1 is MNHEY and CDR2 is SVGAGI. The DNA of the CDR3 is TGTGCCAGCAGTTACGACGGGCCCAGGGTACCCCTCCACTTT. Translation: CASSYDGPRVPLHF.

CDR3 loop: CASSLNAGPKNIQYF. The CDR3, as DNA: TGCGCCAGCAGCTTGAATGCGGGGCCCAAAAACATTCAGTACTTC. The V call is TRBV5-1, the J call TRBJ2-4, with D perhaps matching TRBD2 (6 bases). Germline lookup yields CDR1 SGHRS and CDR2 YFSETQ. V gave up 1 base and J gave up 2 bases, with 10 bases separating them. The CDR3 is 15 residues long.

This clone has just a few counts. The chain uses TRBV11-2 and TRBJ2-5; 9 bases are shared with TRBD1. CDR3 length: 15 amino acids. Germline CDR1 and CDR2: SGHAT and FQNNGV. With V trimmed by 5 bases and J by 4 bases, 8 bases remained unmatched. The CDR3 loop reads CASSPGTGRPETQYF. For the CDR3, the DNA is TGTGCCAGCAGCCCAGGGACAGGGAGGCCAGAGACCCAGTACTTC.

The V gene is TRBV27, the J gene TRBJ1-2, with 12 bases aligning to TRBD1. The J segment lost 4 bases and the V segment lost 8 bases, leaving 8 bases of the junction unmatched. The germline gives CDR1 MNHEY, CDR2 SMNVEV (reference sequence). This CDR3 is built from 15 residues. The CDR3 nucleotides read TGTGCCAGCTGGGGACAGGGGGCGAATCCCTATGGCTACACCTTC. Translated, it gives CASWGQGANPYGYTF.

V and J are TRBV30 and TRBJ2-7; D is unresolved. The germline gives CDR1 GTSNPN, CDR2 SVGIG (reference sequence). V lost 3 bases and J lost 3, with 9 bases in between. CDR3 length: 12 amino acids. The CDR3 reads CAWRRQNYEQYF. As DNA, the CDR3 is TGTGCCTGGAGGCGACAAAACTACGAGCAGTACTTC.

The rearrangement links TRBV4-1 to TRBJ2-1; TRBD2 aligns across 8 bases. Germline V lookup: CDR1 MGHRA, CDR2 YSYEKL. CDR3 length: 14 residues. Losses at the gene ends were 0 bases for V and 12 bases for J; bases not matched to a gene: 7. CDR3 region: CASSQDFRAGGQFF. In DNA, the CDR3 is TGCGCCAGCAGCCAAGACTTCCGGGCGGGAGGGCAGTTCTTC.

The chain links TRBV5-6 to TRBJ1-6; D gene unclear. Germline CDR1 SGHDT, CDR2 YYEEEE. CDR3 length: 14 amino acids. V dropped 2 bases and J dropped 6 bases, with 9 bases sitting between them. CDR3 loop: CASSFEFSNSPLHF. The CDR3 DNA reads as TGTGCCAGCAGCTTTGAATTTAGTAATTCACCCCTCCACTTT.

The chain joins TRBV6-1 to TRBJ2-1; D is unclear. This CDR3 is built from 15 residues. CDR1 is MNHNS, CDR2 SASEGT, per germline. V gave up 6 bases and J gave up 7 bases, with 19 bases separating them. CDR3 bases: TGTGCCAGCAGGACGCTGTCAGTCACTACAAATGAGCAGTTCTTC. This encodes CASRTLSVTTNEQFF.

For the CDR3, the DNA is TGTGCCAGCAGCAAGGGACAGGACTCTGGAAACACCATATATTTT. Its protein product is CASSKGQDSGNTIYF. The chain employs TRBV5-4 and TRBJ1-3, with 8 positions matching TRBD1. Germline CDR1 reads SGHNT; CDR2 reads YYREEE (reference sequence). V lost 4 bases to trimming and J lost 0 bases; unmatched junction nucleotides: 3. This CDR3 spans 15 amino acids.

This chain connects TRBV7-9 to TRBJ1-1; D is unresolved. In germline, CDR1 is SEHNR, CDR2 FQNEAQ (reference sequence). The CDR3 is 13 residues long. The CDR3 loop reads CGGRRGLNTEAFF. The DNA of the CDR3 is TGTGGAGGGCGGCGGGGATTGAACACTGAAGCTTTCTTT.

The rearrangement uses TRBV19 and TRBJ2-7; 9 positions match TRBD1. V was clipped by 6 bases and J by 4 bases; unmatched bases: 10. Germline CDR1 LNHDA, CDR2 SQIVND (reference sequence). The CDR3 sequence is 15 residues long. CDR3 region: CASRDRGDNSYEQYF. The DNA of the CDR3 is TGTGCCAGTAGGGACAGGGGCGATAATTCATACGAGCAGTACTTC.

The chain joins TRBV13 to TRBJ2-7; perhaps TRBD1 as D (6 bases). The CDR3 spans 13 residues. V lost 7 bases and J 0 bases, leaving 10 bases between the germline ends. Germline V CDR1 and CDR2: PRHDT, FYEKMQ (reference sequence). CDR3 region: CASKTGGSYEQYF. The CDR3 DNA follows: TGTGCCAGCAAGACAGGTGGCTCCTACGAGCAGTACTTC. Supplemented by reference TRBV13 and TRBJ2-7, the full variable domain reads AAGVIQSPRHLIKEKRETATLKCYPIPRHDTVYWYQQGPGQDPQFLISFYEKMQSDKGSIPDRFSAQQFSDYHSELNMSSLELGDSALYFCASKTGGSYEQYFGPGTRLTVT.